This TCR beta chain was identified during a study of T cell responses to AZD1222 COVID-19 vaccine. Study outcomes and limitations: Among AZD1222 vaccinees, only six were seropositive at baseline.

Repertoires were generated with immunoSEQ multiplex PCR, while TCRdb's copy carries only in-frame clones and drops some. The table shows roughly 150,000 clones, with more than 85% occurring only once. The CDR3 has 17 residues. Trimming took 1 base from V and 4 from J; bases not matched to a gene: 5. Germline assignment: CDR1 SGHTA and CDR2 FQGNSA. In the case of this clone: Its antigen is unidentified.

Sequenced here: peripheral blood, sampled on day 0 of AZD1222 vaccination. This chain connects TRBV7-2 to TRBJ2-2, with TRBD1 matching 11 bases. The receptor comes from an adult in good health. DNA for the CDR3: TGTGCCAGCAGCTTAGACGGACAGGGGGCCCTCACCGGGGAGCTGTTTTTT. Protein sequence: CASSLDGQGALTGELFF.